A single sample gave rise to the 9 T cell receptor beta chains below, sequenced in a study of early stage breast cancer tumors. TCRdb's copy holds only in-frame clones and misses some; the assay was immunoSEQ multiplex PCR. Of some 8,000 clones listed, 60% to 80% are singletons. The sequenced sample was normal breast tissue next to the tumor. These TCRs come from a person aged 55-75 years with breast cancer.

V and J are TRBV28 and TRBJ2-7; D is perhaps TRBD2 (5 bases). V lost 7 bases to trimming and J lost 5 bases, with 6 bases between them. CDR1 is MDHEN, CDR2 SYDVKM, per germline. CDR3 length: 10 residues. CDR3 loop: CASTGDEQYF. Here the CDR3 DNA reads TGTGCCAGCACCGGGGACGAGCAGTACTTC.

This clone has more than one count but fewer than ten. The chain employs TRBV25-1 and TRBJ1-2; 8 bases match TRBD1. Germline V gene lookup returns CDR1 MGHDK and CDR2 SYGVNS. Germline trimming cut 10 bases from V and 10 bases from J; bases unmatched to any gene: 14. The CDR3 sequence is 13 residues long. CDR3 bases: TGTGCCACCACCGGGACAGGTAAAGTGGACTACACCTTC. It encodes CATTGTGKVDYTF.

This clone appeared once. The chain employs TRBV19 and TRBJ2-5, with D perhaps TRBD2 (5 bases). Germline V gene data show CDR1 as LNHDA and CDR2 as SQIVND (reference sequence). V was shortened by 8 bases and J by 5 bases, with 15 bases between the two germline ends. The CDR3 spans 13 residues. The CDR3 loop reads CASVRTGGETQYF. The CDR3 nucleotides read TGTGCCAGTGTAAGGACCGGCGGGGAGACCCAGTACTTC.

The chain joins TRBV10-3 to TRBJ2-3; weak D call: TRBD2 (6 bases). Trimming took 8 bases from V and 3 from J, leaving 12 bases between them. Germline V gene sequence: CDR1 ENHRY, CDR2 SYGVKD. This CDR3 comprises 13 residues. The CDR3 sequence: CAIGFAGTDTQYF. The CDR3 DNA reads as TGTGCCATCGGGTTCGCGGGAACAGATACGCAGTATTTT.

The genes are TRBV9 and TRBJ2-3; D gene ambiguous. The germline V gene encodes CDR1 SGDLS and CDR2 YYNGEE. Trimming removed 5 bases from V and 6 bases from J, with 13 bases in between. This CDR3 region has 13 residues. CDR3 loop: CASSPHYGDTQYF. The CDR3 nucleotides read TGTGCCAGCAGTCCCCATTATGGGGATACGCAGTATTTT.

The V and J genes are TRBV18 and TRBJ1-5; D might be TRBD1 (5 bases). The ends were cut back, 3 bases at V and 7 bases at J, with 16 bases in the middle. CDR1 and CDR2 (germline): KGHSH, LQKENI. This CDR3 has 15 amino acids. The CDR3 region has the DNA TGTGCCAGCTCACCGGACCAGGGAGCGGGCCAGCCCCAGCATTTT. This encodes CASSPDQGAGQPQHF.

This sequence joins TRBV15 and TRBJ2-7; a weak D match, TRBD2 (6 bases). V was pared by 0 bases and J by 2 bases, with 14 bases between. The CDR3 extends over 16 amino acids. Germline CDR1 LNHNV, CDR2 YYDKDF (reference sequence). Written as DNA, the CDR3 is TGTGCCACCAGCAGAGATAGAGCAGGGAGGCCCTACGAGCAGTACTTC. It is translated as CATSRDRAGRPYEQYF. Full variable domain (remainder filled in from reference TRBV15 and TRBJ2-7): DAMVIQNPRYQVTQFGKPVTLSCSQTLNHNVMYWYQQKSSQAPKLLFHYYDKDFNNEADTPDNFQSRRPNTSFCFLDIRSPGLGDTAMYLCATSRDRAGRPYEQYFGPGTRLTVT.

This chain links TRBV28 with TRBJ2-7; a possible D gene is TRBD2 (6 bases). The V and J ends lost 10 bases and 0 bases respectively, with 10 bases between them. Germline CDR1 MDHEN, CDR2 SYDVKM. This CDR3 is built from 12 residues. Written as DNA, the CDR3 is TGTGCCACCGGGACTTACTCCTACGAGCAGTACTTC. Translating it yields CATGTYSYEQYF.

This CDR3 is CASSSHTGTLPGGLFF. As DNA, the CDR3 is TGTGCCAGCAGCTCACATACCGGGACTTTGCCCGGAGGGCTGTTTTTT. The chain has TRBV5-4 and TRBJ2-2; D is possibly TRBD2 (6 bases). V was cut by 3 bases and J by 13 bases, with 25 bases left in between. This CDR3 spans 16 amino acids. Germline CDR1 and CDR2: SGHNT and YYREEE (reference sequence).